This T cell receptor (beta chain) was documented in a study of T cells of healthy individuals. This clonotype showed up many times. TCRdb fed the 5' RACE reads into MiXCR, producing one record per CDR3 protein. This sample has about 53,000 distinct CDR3 sequences; about 14% occur once, and the top ten carry about 15%. V lost 4 bases, J lost 2 bases, and 5 bases stayed unmatched. Germline CDR1 is SGHDT and CDR2 is YYEEEE. The CDR3 runs to 14 residues. The J gene is TRBJ1-2, the V gene TRBV5-6; 7 bases map to TRBD1. This clonotype was sampled from a human donor in good health. In DNA form, the CDR3 reads TGTGCCAGCAGCCGTGACAGGGCAAACTATGGCTACACCTTC. Its protein is CASSRDRANYGYTF.